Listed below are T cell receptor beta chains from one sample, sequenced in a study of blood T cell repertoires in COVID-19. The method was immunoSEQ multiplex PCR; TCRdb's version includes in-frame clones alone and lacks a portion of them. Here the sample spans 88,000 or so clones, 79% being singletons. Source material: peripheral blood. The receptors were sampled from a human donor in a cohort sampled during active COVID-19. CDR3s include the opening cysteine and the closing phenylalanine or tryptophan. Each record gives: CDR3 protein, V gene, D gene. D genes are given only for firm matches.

CDR3: CASSLRGGGETQYF; V: TRBV6-5; D: TRBD1
CDR3: CASSEATGLADSYEQYF; V: TRBV10-2; D: TRBD2
CDR3: CASSFFRQETQYF; V: TRBV11-1; D: NA
CDR3: CASKRGGPQPQHF; V: TRBV28; D: NA
CDR3: CSASGVAGGPTYEQYF; V: TRBV20-1; D: TRBD2
CDR3: CASSPGTGVTYEQYF; V: TRBV7-9; D: TRBD1
CDR3: CASIGDRDTEAFF; V: TRBV19; D: NA
CDR3: CASSPRGPVGYEQYF; V: TRBV9; D: NA
CDR3: CASRQDSYGYTF; V: TRBV10-2; D: NA
CDR3: CATQPGTGGYEQYF; V: TRBV2; D: TRBD1
CDR3: CASTVVLRRGTVRGYTF; V: TRBV28; D: NA
CDR3: CASSIGPRVGGNQPQHF; V: TRBV19; D: NA
CDR3: CASSQDGGTGSGNTIYF; V: TRBV4-2; D: TRBD1
CDR3: CASSLQVTFNTEAFF; V: TRBV5-1; D: NA
CDR3: CASSLLAGGGSYTDTQYF; V: TRBV7-7; D: TRBD2
CDR3: CASSPDMRGYNEQFF; V: TRBV4-1; D: NA
CDR3: CASSQDFDREGTEAFF; V: TRBV3-1/TRBV3-2; D: NA
CDR3: CASSGNPGLAGRVDEQFF; V: TRBV2; D: TRBD2
CDR3: CASSEYGPHSQETQYF; V: TRBV2; D: NA
CDR3: CASSQVGPSYNEQFF; V: TRBV3-1/TRBV3-2; D: NA
CDR3: CASSFTGTPLTADTQYF; V: TRBV28; D: NA
CDR3: CASSLGTAAQNYGYTF; V: TRBV7-8; D: TRBD1
CDR3: CASGGGPPSETQYF; V: TRBV9; D: NA
CDR3: CASSLRRQGRETQYF; V: TRBV5-4; D: NA
CDR3: CASSLSGGYYGYTF; V: TRBV27; D: NA
CDR3: CASSPFREAAYEQYF; V: TRBV28; D: TRBD2
CDR3: CASSPRDTHPEAFF; V: TRBV18; D: NA
CDR3: CASSLLVAQGYEQYF; V: TRBV5-1; D: NA
CDR3: CASSALGSGSYNEQFF; V: TRBV5-1; D: NA
CDR3: CASSTLPRTGGWDGYTF; V: TRBV19; D: TRBD1
CDR3: CASSQDPPSGRAFSQYF; V: TRBV3-1/TRBV3-2; D: TRBD2
CDR3: CASSWGRTGFTQPQHF; V: TRBV5-8; D: TRBD1
CDR3: CASRETEAFF; V: TRBV19; D: NA
CDR3: CASSSPGQGAETQYF; V: TRBV19; D: TRBD1
CDR3: CASSLRRAREYEQYF; V: TRBV28; D: NA
CDR3: CASSIVGLADYNEQFF; V: TRBV19; D: TRBD2
CDR3: CASSISTGELFF; V: TRBV28; D: NA
CDR3: CATSREAGMNTEAFF; V: TRBV15; D: NA
CDR3: CASSTPGGSLGTDTQYF; V: TRBV21-1; D: NA
CDR3: CASSPTLAGVYEQYF; V: TRBV27; D: TRBD2
CDR3: CASSDRDSNTEAFF; V: TRBV2; D: NA
CDR3: CASSLADSWDSPLHF; V: TRBV5-1; D: NA
CDR3: CASSLVAGGSTDTQYF; V: TRBV11-1; D: TRBD2
CDR3: CACPRYQGNNSPLHF; V: TRBV30; D: NA
CDR3: CASSTGTGGTEAFF; V: TRBV19; D: TRBD1
CDR3: CASSLRAQMRRLQETQYF; V: TRBV11-2; D: NA
CDR3: CASSPVNRGLGEAFF; V: TRBV18; D: TRBD1
CDR3: CASRPGRFQETQYF; V: TRBV5-1; D: NA
CDR3: CASRYTGKGEQYF; V: TRBV7-9; D: NA
CDR3: CASRGLAGGNEQFF; V: TRBV25-1; D: TRBD2
CDR3: CASSQGGGFQPQHF; V: TRBV4-1; D: NA
CDR3: CASSADRYNSPLHF; V: TRBV9; D: NA
CDR3: CASRRTGRGEQYF; V: TRBV4-2; D: NA
CDR3: CASSLTGVADTQYF; V: TRBV5-6; D: NA
CDR3: CASSFPAGGETQYF; V: TRBV6-5; D: TRBD2
CDR3: CASSPRRGGTEAFF; V: TRBV5-8; D: NA
CDR3: CASSPLASGYNEQFF; V: TRBV7-2; D: TRBD2
CDR3: CASSLDLAENTGELFF; V: TRBV5-1; D: NA
CDR3: CSVPLTGSMNEQYF; V: TRBV29-1; D: TRBD1
CDR3: CASSRGRQISSRLNTEAFF; V: TRBV4-1; D: NA